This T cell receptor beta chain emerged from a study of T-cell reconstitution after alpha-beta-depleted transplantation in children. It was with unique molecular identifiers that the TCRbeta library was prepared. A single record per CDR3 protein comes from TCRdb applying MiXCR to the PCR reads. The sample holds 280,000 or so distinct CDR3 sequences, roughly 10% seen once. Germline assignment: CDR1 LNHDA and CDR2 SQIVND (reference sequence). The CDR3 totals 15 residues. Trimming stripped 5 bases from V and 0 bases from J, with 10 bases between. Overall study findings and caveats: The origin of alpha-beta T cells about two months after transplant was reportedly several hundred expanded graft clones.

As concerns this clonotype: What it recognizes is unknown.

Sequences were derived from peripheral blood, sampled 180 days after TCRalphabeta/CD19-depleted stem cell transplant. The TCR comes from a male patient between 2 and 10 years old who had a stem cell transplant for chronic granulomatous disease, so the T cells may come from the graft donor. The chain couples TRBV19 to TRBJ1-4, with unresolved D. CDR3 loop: CASSFFHSTNEKLFF. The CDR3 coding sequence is TGTGCCAGTAGTTTCTTCCATTCAACTAATGAAAAACTGTTTTTT.